The text below deals with one T cell receptor beta chain. Its antigen is not known. The ends were cut back, 2 bases at V and 0 bases at J, with 12 bases in the middle. Germline-derived CDR1 and CDR2 are MDHEN and SYDVKM. This CDR3 has 16 amino acids. This record belongs to a study of T cell repertoires in cytomegalovirus infection. A single record per CDR3 protein comes from TCRdb applying MiXCR to the reads. The sample has 510,000 or so distinct CDR3 sequences, 26% seen once. Overall study results and limits: Across the ex vivo response, the dominant clonotypes were HLA-C-restricted CMV-specific TCR beta clonotypes. CMV carriers with the relevant HLA were identified by cumulative public TCR beta family frequency.

Sequenced input: PBMCs. The rearrangement links TRBV28 to TRBJ2-3; D unclear. This sequence originates from a human donor in good health (CMV status not recorded). Some clones in this sample may be carry-over from other donors' samples. CDR3 sequence (DNA): TGTGCCAGCAGTTTAACCGGCCTGGCAAGCACAGATACGCAGTATTTT. This gives the protein CASSLTGLASTDTQYF.